A single sample is the source of the 32 T cell receptor beta chains below, sequenced in a study of blood T cell repertoires in COVID-19. Repertoires were generated with immunoSEQ multiplex PCR, while TCRdb's copy carries only in-frame clones and drops some. The table includes 200,000 or so clones, about 80% detected once. Sequences were obtained from peripheral blood. Every receptor here comes from a human donor with acute or convalescent COVID-19. The donor label of this sample is uncertain.

The chain combines TRBV29-1 with TRBJ1-5; D is perhaps TRBD1 (6 bases). Germline V gene sequence: CDR1 SQVTM, CDR2 ANQGSEA. This CDR3 contains 12 residues. With 5 bases removed from V and 2 bases from J, the gap between germline ends came to 7 bases. CDR3 region: CSVSGGNQPQHF. The CDR3 DNA reads TGCAGCGTTTCAGGGGGCAATCAGCCCCAGCATTTT.

This clone has more than one count but fewer than ten. V usage is TRBV7-7 and J usage is TRBJ2-6; 12 bases are a match to TRBD2. The CDR3 loop spans 17 amino acids. Trimming at V came to 5 bases and at J to 2 bases, leaving 4 bases not matched to a gene. From germline, CDR1 is SSHAT and CDR2 FNYEAQ (reference sequence). The CDR3 loop reads CASSAASGRAGANVLTF. CDR3 coding DNA: TGTGCCAGCAGCGCTGCTAGCGGGAGGGCTGGGGCCAACGTCCTGACTTTC.

V and J are TRBV19 and TRBJ1-2, with TRBD1 matching 10 bases. CDR1 and CDR2 from the germline V gene are LNHDA and SQIVND (reference sequence). The CDR3 is made up of 13 amino acids. Trimming removed 4 bases from V and 7 bases from J; junction bases left unmatched: 3. The CDR3 nucleotides are TGTGCCAGTAGTACCCGGGACAGGGGTGGCTACACCTTC. Translated, it gives CASSTRDRGGYTF.

The V gene is TRBV7-2, the J gene TRBJ1-5, with TRBD1 matching over 10 bases. After removal of 4 bases from V and 6 bases from J, the junction contained 3 bases not matched to a gene. The CDR3 extends over 14 amino acids. Germline-derived CDR1 and CDR2 are SGHTA and FQGNSA. The CDR3 coding sequence is TGTGCCAGCAGCTGGGACAGGGGAATTCAGCCCCAGCATTTT. The encoded protein is CASSWDRGIQPQHF.

This chain joins TRBV28 and TRBJ1-2; D unresolved. V dropped 5 bases and J dropped 5 bases, with 12 bases sitting between them. The CDR3 is made up of 13 amino acids. Germline CDR1 is MDHEN and CDR2 is SYDVKM. In DNA form, the CDR3 reads TGTGCCAGCAGTCCCCCACAGCGGTATGGCTACACCTTC. This sequence encodes CASSPPQRYGYTF.

V usage is TRBV20-1 and J usage is TRBJ1-2; D unresolved. V lost 3 bases and J 1 base, leaving 3 bases between the germline ends. Germline values: CDR1 DFQATT, CDR2 SNEGSKA (reference sequence). This CDR3 has 11 residues. CDR3 in amino acids: CSASYNYGYTF. The CDR3 DNA follows: TGCAGTGCTAGTTATAACTATGGCTACACCTTC.

The CDR3 region is CASSRDTSLSGANVLTF. CDR3 bases: TGTGCCAGCAGCCGAGATACGTCCCTCTCTGGGGCCAACGTCCTGACTTTC. The chain has TRBV7-3 and TRBJ2-6, with D unclear. V lost 5 bases and J lost 0, with 14 bases in between. This CDR3 is built from 17 residues. Germline-derived CDR1 and CDR2 are SGHTA and FQGTGA.

The rearrangement links TRBV28 to TRBJ1-1; no reliable D call. The CDR3 runs to 15 residues. Per the germline V gene, CDR1 is MDHEN and CDR2 is SYDVKM. The ends were cut back, 4 bases at V and 0 bases at J, with 12 bases in the middle. The CDR3 loop is CASSSPGLMNTEAFF. The CDR3 DNA follows: TGTGCCAGCAGTTCCCCGGGATTGATGAACACTGAAGCTTTCTTT.

For this clone: Other nucleotide sequences in the sample specify the same CDR3. This rearrangement joins TRBV11-2 to TRBJ2-7; tentatively, D is TRBD2 (5 bases). This CDR3 region has 12 residues. Germline-derived CDR1 and CDR2 are SGHAT and FQNNGV. Deletions cut 5 bases from V and 3 bases from J, with 8 bases between. CDR3 DNA: TGTGCCAGCAGCCCGAGCGGCTACGAGCAGTACTTC. It encodes CASSPSGYEQYF.

The chain carries TRBV5-1 and TRBJ2-7; 13 bases agree with TRBD2. Germline values: CDR1 SGHRS, CDR2 YFSETQ. The J segment lost 3 bases and the V segment lost 4 bases, leaving 4 bases of the junction unmatched. The CDR3 has 15 amino acids. For the CDR3, the DNA is TGCGCCAGCAGCCCGGGGACTAGCGGGAACTACGAGCAGTACTTC. This gives the protein CASSPGTSGNYEQYF.

The chain couples TRBV2 to TRBJ2-7; 7 bases line up with TRBD2. Germline CDR1 SNHLY, CDR2 FYNNEI. The CDR3 loop spans 15 amino acids. The junction had 9 bases not matched to a gene; V was cut back by 5 bases and J by 2 bases. The CDR3 DNA sequence: TGTGCCAGCAGTCCCGGACTAGGGAATCCCTACGAGCAGTACTTC. It codes for CASSPGLGNPYEQYF.

CDR3 protein: CASSLGRGKQPQHF. The CDR3 DNA is TGTGCCAGCAGTCTTGGCAGAGGGAAGCAGCCCCAGCATTTT. This chain uses TRBV28 with TRBJ1-5; D remains ambiguous. The germline V gene encodes CDR1 MDHEN and CDR2 SYDVKM. V gave up 5 bases and J gave up 7 bases, with 15 bases separating them. CDR3 length: 14 amino acids.

The V call is TRBV4-1, the J call TRBJ2-7; D is unresolved. Trimming stripped 1 base from V and 0 bases from J, with 7 bases between. CDR1 and CDR2 (germline): MGHRA, YSYEKL. CDR3 length: 14 residues. CDR3 DNA: TGCGCCAGCAGCCAAGTTTCCGTCTCCTACGAGCAGTACTTC. Protein product: CASSQVSVSYEQYF.

The V gene is TRBV4-1, the J gene TRBJ2-3, with D perhaps TRBD2 (7 bases). Trimming pared 1 base from V and 4 bases from J, leaving 18 bases between. Germline V lookup: CDR1 MGHRA, CDR2 YSYEKL. This CDR3 is built from 17 residues. The DNA for the CDR3 is TGCGCCAGCAGCCAAGTGCCAGGGAGGGGGGATGCAGATACGCAGTATTTT. It codes for CASSQVPGRGDADTQYF.

The chain carries TRBV6-1 and TRBJ1-3; TRBD1 matches 8 bases. The V and J ends lost 1 base and 2 bases, in that order; junction bases with no gene match: 4. This CDR3 is built from 16 residues. Germline-derived CDR1 and CDR2 are MNHNS and SASEGT. CDR3 sequence: CASSEETGEAGNTIYF. The CDR3 bases are TGTGCCAGCAGTGAAGAGACAGGGGAGGCTGGAAACACCATATATTTT.

This clone was picked up one time. This chain links TRBV10-1 with TRBJ2-2; maybe TRBD1 (6 bases). Germline V gene sequence: CDR1 WNHNN, CDR2 SYGVQD (reference sequence). The CDR3 runs to 15 residues. Trimming removed 3 bases at V and 1 base at J, with 9 bases between. CDR3 sequence (DNA): TGCGCCAGCAGTGAAACCAGGGGGAACACCGGGGAGCTGTTTTTT. As protein: CASSETRGNTGELFF.

The chain combines TRBV5-4 with TRBJ2-1; the D gene is possibly TRBD2 (6 bases). The CDR3 spans 15 residues. Germline V gene sequence: CDR1 SGHNT, CDR2 YYREEE (reference sequence). Trimming removed 3 bases from V and 1 base from J, with 11 bases in between. The CDR3 reads CASSSIGSSYNEQFF. Here the CDR3 DNA reads TGTGCCAGCAGCTCTATCGGGAGTTCCTACAATGAGCAGTTCTTC.

V and J are TRBV2 and TRBJ1-5; 9 nucleotides line up with TRBD1. The CDR3 sequence is 14 residues long. V shed 4 bases and J 7 bases; nucleotides not matched to a gene: 5. Germline V gene sequence: CDR1 SNHLY, CDR2 FYNNEI. For the CDR3, the DNA is TGTGCCAGCAGTGGGGACAGGGTGGTCCAGCCCCAGCATTTT. Translating gives CASSGDRVVQPQHF.

The CDR3 sequence: CASRATGVYGYTF. CDR3 in DNA: TGTGCCAGCAGGGCGACAGGGGTCTATGGCTACACCTTC. The chain is built from TRBV12-3 or TRBV12-4 and TRBJ1-2, with 8 bases that match TRBD1. The CDR3 is made up of 13 amino acids. The ends lost 6 bases at V and 4 bases at J; junction bases unmatched: 4.

The rearrangement uses TRBV5-1 and TRBJ2-7; no definite D call. Germline loops: CDR1 SGHRS, CDR2 YFSETQ. The CDR3 loop spans 13 amino acids. The germline V and J ends were trimmed by 2 bases and 0 bases, with 6 bases remaining between them. The CDR3 sequence: CASSLTSSYEQYF. In DNA, the CDR3 is TGCGCCAGCAGCTTAACATCCTCCTACGAGCAGTACTTC.

V usage is TRBV7-6 and J usage is TRBJ2-3; 10 bases map to TRBD2. Germline loops: CDR1 SGHVS, CDR2 FNYEAQ. V shed 5 bases and J 1 base; nucleotides not matched to a gene: 18. CDR3 size: 20 residues. CDR3 sequence: CASSPRQAGGSLIGTDTQYF. The CDR3 DNA is TGTGCCAGCAGCCCCAGGCAAGCGGGAGGGAGTCTTATAGGCACAGATACGCAGTATTTT.

CDR3 residues: CASSLLSVGNTIYF. Written as DNA, the CDR3 is TGTGCCAGCAGCTTGTTGAGTGTTGGAAACACCATATATTTT. The J gene is TRBJ1-3, the V gene TRBV5-6; D uncertain. The CDR3 covers 14 residues. CDR1 is SGHDT and CDR2 is YYEEEE in the germline V gene. V gave up 1 base and J gave up 3 bases, with 8 bases separating them.

The chain uses TRBV7-2 and TRBJ1-1; 8 bases match TRBD1. The CDR3 spans 13 residues. In germline, CDR1 is SGHTA, CDR2 FQGNSA. The V gene end was trimmed by 5 bases and the J gene end by 1 base; junction bases not matched to a gene: 0. The CDR3 region has the DNA TGTGCCAGCAGCGGACAGGGGAACACTGAAGCTTTCTTT. The encoded protein is CASSGQGNTEAFF.

CDR3 in amino acids: CASSTSGANTGELFF. The CDR3 DNA reads TGTGCCAGTAGTACTAGCGGGGCGAACACCGGGGAGCTGTTTTTT. The chain joins TRBV19 to TRBJ2-2; 9 bases map to TRBD2. The V gene end was trimmed by 4 bases and the J gene end by 0 bases; junction bases not matched to a gene: 0. CDR1 and CDR2 (germline): LNHDA, SQIVND (reference sequence). This CDR3 region has 15 residues.

This clone was detected only a few times. The chain employs TRBV18 and TRBJ1-1; 8 nucleotides align to TRBD1. Germline V gene sequence: CDR1 KGHSH, CDR2 LQKENI. The CDR3 covers 17 residues. V was pared by 2 bases and J by 1 base, with 9 bases of the junction left unmatched. The CDR3, as DNA: TGTGCCAGCTCACCATCGTGGACAGGGCGAAGGAACACTGAAGCTTTCTTT. Its protein is CASSPSWTGRRNTEAFF.

The chain combines TRBV21-1 with TRBJ2-5; the table's TRBD2 call for D was not verified on the DNA. TRBV21-1 is a known pseudogene. The CDR3 has 15 amino acids. The CDR3 reads CASSSGTSGQETQYF. Written as DNA, the CDR3 is TGTGCCAGCAGCTCCGGGACTAGCGGCCAAGAGACCCAGTACTTC.

This clone was seen a few times. The genes are TRBV15 and TRBJ1-5, with 7 nucleotides matching TRBD1. Germline CDR1 reads LNHNV; CDR2 reads YYDKDF (reference sequence). Losses at the gene ends were 3 bases for V and 0 bases for J; bases not matched to a gene: 5. This CDR3 contains 16 residues. The CDR3 DNA sequence: TGTGCCACCAGCAGGGACAGGTTCCGTAGCAATCAGCCCCAGCATTTT. As protein: CATSRDRFRSNQPQHF.

V gene TRBV27 combines with J gene TRBJ2-3; TRBD2 matches 11 bases. CDR3 length: 17 amino acids. Germline CDR1 reads MNHEY; CDR2 reads SMNVEV (reference sequence). V shed 4 bases and J 8 bases; nucleotides not matched to a gene: 14. The CDR3 DNA is TGTGCCAGCAGTTCCAGGCTTTTAGCGGGAGGGGTTGGTACGCAGTATTTT. Protein sequence: CASSSRLLAGGVGTQYF.

The rearrangement links TRBV6-6 to TRBJ1-1; TRBD1 is a possible D gene (5 bases). Looked up from germline, CDR1 is MNHNY and CDR2 is SVGAGI (reference sequence). This CDR3 comprises 13 residues. Trimming removed 4 bases at V and 1 base at J, with 7 bases between. CDR3 protein: CASSSQENTEAFF. CDR3 sequence (DNA): TGTGCCAGCAGTTCACAGGAGAACACTGAAGCTTTCTTT.

This clone was found a few times. The genes are TRBV30 and TRBJ2-7; 9 bases map to TRBD2. The CDR3 extends over 11 amino acids. Germline V gene data show CDR1 as GTSNPN and CDR2 as SVGIG (reference sequence). The V gene end was trimmed by 7 bases and the J gene end by 5 bases; junction bases not matched to a gene: 3. As DNA, the CDR3 is TGTGCCTCAGGGACTAGCAACGAGCAGTACTTC. Translating gives CASGTSNEQYF.

V and J are TRBV28 and TRBJ2-5, with 7 positions matching TRBD1. The germline gives CDR1 MDHEN, CDR2 SYDVKM. The trim removed 6 bases at V and 5 bases at J, leaving 12 bases unmatched. This CDR3 contains 15 residues. CDR3 sequence (DNA): TGTGCCAGCAGGGGGAAGGGGAGCAGGGGGGAGACCCAGTACTTC. Protein sequence: CASRGKGSRGETQYF.

The chain carries TRBV7-8 and TRBJ1-3; 7 bases agree with TRBD1. Germline V lookup: CDR1 SGHVS, CDR2 FQNEAQ. The length of the CDR3 is 15 residues. With V trimmed by 5 bases and J by 3 bases, 7 bases remained unmatched. The DNA for the CDR3 is TGTGCCAGCAGCCCCCCGGGACAGAGTGGAAACACCATATATTTT. The encoded protein is CASSPPGQSGNTIYF.